These T cell receptor beta chains were read from a single sample in a study of T cells in Graves' hyperthyroidism and ophthalmopathy. One entry per CDR3 protein, called by TCRdb with MiXCR from the multiplex PCR reads. The sample lists 540,000 or so distinct CDR3 sequences, about 45% seen once, with about 20% in the top ten. The source material was peripheral blood or thyroid tissue (not recorded which). Every receptor here comes from an adult woman with Graves' disease, either hyperthyroidism or ophthalmopathy (not recorded which). The CDR3 runs from the conserved cysteine through the conserved F or W. D genes are given only for firm matches. Clone size is not always given. Where it is, it says once, few, many or a class for expanded clones.

TRBV2	TRBJ2-1	.	.	TGTGCCAGCAGTGAACGGGGCAATGAGCAGTTCTTC	CASSERGNEQFF
TRBV12-3/TRBV12-4	TRBJ1-1	.	.	TGTGCCAGCAGCTTACAGGGATCGAGTGAAGCTTTCTTT	CASSLQGSSEAFF
TRBV5-1	TRBJ1-4	.	.	TGCGCCAGCAGGGGGGAGGAAAAACTGTTTTTT	CASRGEEKLFF
TRBV7-2	TRBJ2-2	.	TRBD1	TGTGCCAGCAGCACCCACCGGACAGGATCGAGAAACACCGGGGAGCTGTTTTTT	CASSTHRTGSRNTGELFF
TRBV10-1	TRBJ2-2	many	.	TGCGCCAGCAGTGAGTCGAATTCCCACACCGGGGAGCTGTTTTTT	CASSESNSHTGELFF
TRBV7-8	TRBJ2-6	.	TRBD2	TGTGCCAGCAGCTTCCCCGTCACCGGGACTAGCGGGGCCAACGTCCTGACTTTC	CASSFPVTGTSGANVLTF
TRBV7-3	TRBJ2-5	.	.	TGTGCCAGCAGCCCGACCTCCCGGACCGCGGGACAGACCCAGTACTTC	CASSPTSRTAGQTQYF
TRBV19	TRBJ1-1	.	TRBD1	TGTGCCAGTAGTATCTGGACAGGGAACACTGAAGCTTTCTTT	CASSIWTGNTEAFF
TRBV15	TRBJ1-4	.	.	TGTGCCAGTGGACCAGAAAAACTGTTTTTT	CASGPEKLFF
TRBV19	TRBJ1-5	many	.	TGTGCCAGTAGTAGAACAGGGAGAGGGAGCAATCAGCCCCAGCATTTT	CASSRTGRGSNQPQHF
TRBV6-1	TRBJ2-3	.	.	TGTGCCAGCAGTGAAGCGGGGCGCACAGATACGCAGTATTTT	CASSEAGRTDTQYF
TRBV28	TRBJ1-1	.	.	TGTGCCAGCAGTAGTGGCCCCGCGGTAACTGAAGCTTTCTTT	CASSSGPAVTEAFF
TRBV9	TRBJ1-6	.	.	TGTGCCAGCAGCCTCTCAGGTCCCCTCCACTTT	CASSLSGPLHF